What follows is one T cell receptor beta chain and its context. The sample originates from a study of blood T cells in healthy people across ages. A J-beta primer mix and a sample-barcoded 5' primer were used in a second PCR of roughly 6 to 12 cycles. TCRdb analysed the 5' RACE reads with MiXCR anew, one entry per CDR3 protein. Among around 940,000 distinct CDR3 sequences listed, about 53% were seen once. The CDR3 has 14 amino acids. V lost 0 bases, J lost 5 bases, and 13 bases lay in between. Germline V gives CDR1 DFQATT, CDR2 SNEGSKA (reference sequence). Sequencing used blood. This receptor was obtained from a woman aged 55-70 years in good health. This chain links TRBV20-1 with TRBJ1-1; no clear D. The CDR3 DNA reads as TGCAGTGCTAGAGAGACGGCCCTGAGGACTGAAGCTTTCTTT. Amino acid sequence: CSARETALRTEAFF.